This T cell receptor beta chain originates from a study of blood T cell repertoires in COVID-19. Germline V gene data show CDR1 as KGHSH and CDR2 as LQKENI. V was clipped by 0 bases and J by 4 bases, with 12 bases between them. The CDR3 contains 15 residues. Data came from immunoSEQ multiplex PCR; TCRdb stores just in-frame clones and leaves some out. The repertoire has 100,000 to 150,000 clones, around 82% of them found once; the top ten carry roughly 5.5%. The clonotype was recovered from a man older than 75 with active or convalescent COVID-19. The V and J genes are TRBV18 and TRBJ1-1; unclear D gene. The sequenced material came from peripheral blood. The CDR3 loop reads CASSPPPGRGTEAFF. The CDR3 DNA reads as TGTGCCAGCTCACCACCGCCAGGCCGGGGCACTGAAGCTTTCTTT.